Listed below are T cell receptor beta chains from one sample, sequenced in a study of blood T cells in healthy people across ages. In TCRdb, the 5' RACE reads were re-called with MiXCR into one record per CDR3 protein. The data hold about 1 million distinct CDR3 sequences, with around 25% observed a single time. These data also featured in a second study, about T cells of mothers and their children.

The source material was blood. The origin of the receptors is a girl aged 2-15 years in good health. Both conserved end residues are part of each CDR3. A D gene is named only where the DNA matches it firmly. Clone size is stated in some rows and not others, as once, few, many or a class when expanded.

clone_size: -
v_call: TRBV20-1
d_call: -
j_call: TRBJ1-1
cdr3_nt: TGCAGTGCGGGTCTTGGAGTAGGGGTGAACACTGAAGCTTTCTTT
cdr3_aa: CSAGLGVGVNTEAFF

clone_size: -
v_call: TRBV12-3/TRBV12-4
d_call: TRBD1
j_call: TRBJ1-5
cdr3_nt: TGTGCCAGCAGTTTGGCGGTCGGGACAGGGGGAGGAACGAATCAGCCCCAGCATTTT
cdr3_aa: CASSLAVGTGGGTNQPQHF

clone_size: -
v_call: TRBV7-2
d_call: TRBD1
j_call: TRBJ2-3
cdr3_nt: TGTGCCAGCAGCTTAGTGGGGGACAGTAGCACAGATACGCAGTATTTT
cdr3_aa: CASSLVGDSSTDTQYF

clone_size: -
v_call: TRBV5-1
d_call: -
j_call: TRBJ2-5
cdr3_nt: TGCGCCAGCAGGTTTGCTTACCAAGAGACCCAGTACTTC
cdr3_aa: CASRFAYQETQYF

clone_size: few
v_call: TRBV7-9
d_call: TRBD2
j_call: TRBJ2-6
cdr3_nt: TGTGCCAGCAGCTTAGTCCTTCGGGGCGGGAGGCCTGATTCTGGGGCCAACGTCCTGACTTTC
cdr3_aa: CASSLVLRGGRPDSGANVLTF

clone_size: -
v_call: TRBV28
d_call: -
j_call: TRBJ2-7
cdr3_nt: TGTGCCAGCACAACCTCGCCTAGCTACGAGCAGTACTTC
cdr3_aa: CASTTSPSYEQYF

clone_size: -
v_call: TRBV2
d_call: TRBD2
j_call: TRBJ2-1
cdr3_nt: TGTGCCAGCCCGGAAGGGGCGGGGGGCCTTTACAATGAGCAGTTCTTC
cdr3_aa: CASPEGAGGLYNEQFF

clone_size: few
v_call: TRBV4-1
d_call: -
j_call: TRBJ1-4
cdr3_nt: TGCGCCAGCAGCCAAGATTTAAGGGGTGGTGAAAAACTGTTTTTT
cdr3_aa: CASSQDLRGGEKLFF

clone_size: -
v_call: TRBV6-1
d_call: TRBD1
j_call: TRBJ2-7
cdr3_nt: TGTGCCAGCAGTGAATCACCGGGACAGGGGAGGTACGAGCAGTACTTC
cdr3_aa: CASSESPGQGRYEQYF

clone_size: -
v_call: TRBV7-2
d_call: -
j_call: TRBJ2-7
cdr3_nt: TGTGCCAGCAGCTTAGCGGCGGGGGACATATACGAGCAGTACTTC
cdr3_aa: CASSLAAGDIYEQYF

clone_size: -
v_call: TRBV10-3
d_call: TRBD2
j_call: TRBJ2-1
cdr3_nt: TGTGCCATCATGTCTAGCGGGAGTGATGAGCAGTTCTTC
cdr3_aa: CAIMSSGSDEQFF

clone_size: -
v_call: TRBV4-2
d_call: -
j_call: TRBJ1-1
cdr3_nt: TGTGCCAGCAGTCTGACACAGGGACCGAACACTGAAGCTTTCTTT
cdr3_aa: CASSLTQGPNTEAFF

clone_size: few
v_call: TRBV4-3
d_call: -
j_call: TRBJ2-3
cdr3_nt: TGCGCCAGCAGCCAGAACCCGGGTCCGGATACGCAGTATTTT
cdr3_aa: CASSQNPGPDTQYF

clone_size: once
v_call: TRBV9
d_call: -
j_call: TRBJ2-2
cdr3_nt: TGTGCCAACAGCGTAGCTCTCGGAGGGGAGCTGTTTTTT
cdr3_aa: CANSVALGGELFF

clone_size: few
v_call: TRBV10-3
d_call: -
j_call: TRBJ1-4
cdr3_nt: TGTGCCATCAGTGACGTCTCGGACACCAGTAATGAAAAACGGTTTTTT
cdr3_aa: CAISDVSDTSNEKRFF

clone_size: once
v_call: TRBV14
d_call: -
j_call: TRBJ2-7
cdr3_nt: TGTGCCAGCAGCCAAGGTCAGGGGCCCCACGAGCAGTACTTC
cdr3_aa: CASSQGQGPHEQYF

clone_size: many
v_call: TRBV7-8
d_call: TRBD2
j_call: TRBJ2-3
cdr3_nt: TGTGCCAGCAGCTTGGGGACTAGCGGGAGTGAGACGCAGTATTTT
cdr3_aa: CASSLGTSGSETQYF

clone_size: -
v_call: TRBV7-9
d_call: TRBD2
j_call: TRBJ2-5
cdr3_nt: TGTGCCAGCAGCTTTAGCGGGGGGGCCCAAGAGACCCAGTACTTC
cdr3_aa: CASSFSGGAQETQYF

clone_size: -
v_call: TRBV6-5
d_call: -
j_call: TRBJ2-2
cdr3_nt: TGTGCCAGCAGCTCGGGACTCAAGAACACCGGGGAGCTGCTTTTT
cdr3_aa: CASSSGLKNTGELLF

clone_size: few
v_call: TRBV28
d_call: -
j_call: TRBJ2-7
cdr3_nt: TGTGCCAGCAGTTTGTCGGTAGGGAGGAACGAGCAGTACTTC
cdr3_aa: CASSLSVGRNEQYF

clone_size: few
v_call: TRBV15
d_call: -
j_call: TRBJ2-2
cdr3_nt: TGTGCCACCAGCAGAGATTGGACTGCTTCGGGGGAGCTGTTTTTT
cdr3_aa: CATSRDWTASGELFF